The 25 T cell receptor beta chains given below trace back to one sample, sequenced in a study of cytotoxic CD8 clonotypes in ibrutinib-treated CLL. Some clones are missing from TCRdb's copy, which holds only in-frame ones; the method was immunoSEQ multiplex PCR. The table includes some 200,000 clones, about three quarters detected once. Source: PBMCs, taken after 12 months of ibrutinib treatment. All receptors come from a human donor with chronic lymphocytic leukemia.

The chain combines TRBV20-1 with TRBJ2-4, with D possibly called TRBD1 or TRBD2 (5 bases each). Trimming shortened V by 5 bases and J by 14 bases, and 16 bases separated the two germline ends. CDR1 is DFQATT, CDR2 SNEGSKA, per germline (reference sequence). This CDR3 comprises 11 residues. Here the CDR3 DNA reads TGCAGTGCTGACGTAGGGGAGAGGGAGTACTTC. Translation gives CSADVGEREYF.

This clone was counted only a few times. The chain carries TRBV18 and TRBJ1-5, with D possibly matching TRBD1 (5 bases). Germline values: CDR1 KGHSH, CDR2 LQKENI. The CDR3 is 15 amino acids. V was pared by 3 bases and J by 0 bases, with 9 bases between. The CDR3 sequence: CASSPGEHSNQPQHF. The CDR3 region has the DNA TGTGCCAGCTCACCGGGGGAGCATAGCAATCAGCCCCAGCATTTT.

The rearrangement links TRBV5-4 to TRBJ2-5; D might be TRBD1 (6 bases). Germline V gene data show CDR1 as SGHNT and CDR2 as YYREEE (reference sequence). The CDR3 length is 14 residues. The ends were cut back, 1 base at V and 3 bases at J, with 10 bases in the middle. CDR3 nucleotide sequence: TGTGCCAGCAGCTTGCCAGGGGTCAAAGAGACCCAGTACTTC. Protein sequence: CASSLPGVKETQYF.

The chain links TRBV9 to TRBJ2-2; possibly TRBD1 or TRBD2 for D (5 bases each). V lost 2 bases, J lost 0 bases, and 11 bases lay in between. Germline V gives CDR1 SGDLS, CDR2 YYNGEE. The CDR3 consists of 16 residues. The CDR3 nucleotides read TGTGCCAGCAGCGTGAGGGGCGACGCGAACACCGGGGAGCTGTTTTTT. It encodes CASSVRGDANTGELFF.

The chain uses TRBV5-8 and TRBJ1-1; D not resolved. The CDR3 sequence is 12 residues long. Germline V gene data show CDR1 as SGHTS and CDR2 as YDEGEE. V was cut by 4 bases and J by 1 base, with 5 bases left in between. The CDR3 sequence is CASSISNTEAFF. CDR3 coding DNA: TGTGCCAGCAGCATCTCGAACACTGAAGCTTTCTTT.

This clone was found a few times. This chain joins TRBV6-1 and TRBJ1-1; 8 bases are a match to TRBD1. With 8 bases clipped from V and 5 bases from J, the junction kept 7 bases outside the gene matches. Germline lookup yields CDR1 MNHNS and CDR2 SASEGT. This CDR3 has 13 amino acids. The CDR3 DNA reads as TGTGCCAGCCTCGCGACAGGGGCGACTGAAGCTTTCTTT. Encoded protein: CASLATGATEAFF.

This clone has only one observation. The chain employs TRBV7-2 and TRBJ1-2; D is possibly TRBD1 (5 bases). CDR3 length: 13 residues. In germline, CDR1 is SGHTA, CDR2 FQGNSA. Trimming took off 5 bases at V and 7 bases at J, with 14 bases between the two ends. CDR3 nucleotides: TGTGCCAGCAGCCAACTGGAGGGGTTTGGCTACACCTTC. It codes for CASSQLEGFGYTF.

V usage is TRBV7-9 and J usage is TRBJ2-7, with 7 bases matching TRBD1. CDR1 is SEHNR, CDR2 FQNEAQ, per germline (reference sequence). The CDR3 spans 15 residues. The ends lost 1 base at V and 3 bases at J; junction bases unmatched: 6. CDR3 amino acids: CASSLEGGWVYEQYF. The CDR3 bases are TGTGCCAGCAGCTTAGAAGGGGGCTGGGTCTACGAGCAGTACTTC.

The chain links TRBV7-8 to TRBJ1-5; 11 nucleotides match TRBD1. Germline CDR1 reads SGHVS; CDR2 reads FQNEAQ. The CDR3 has 17 amino acids. The trim removed 5 bases at V and 0 bases at J, leaving 6 bases unmatched. CDR3 coding DNA: TGTGCCAGCAGCCTCATGGGACAGGGGGATAGCAATCAGCCCCAGCATTTT. This gives the protein CASSLMGQGDSNQPQHF.

The CDR3, as DNA: TGCGCCAGCAGCCAAGAGAGGTCAGGGGTGAACACTGAAGCTTTCTTT. Protein product: CASSQERSGVNTEAFF. The rearrangement links TRBV4-3 to TRBJ1-1, with a weak D call TRBD1 (6 bases). This CDR3 spans 16 amino acids. The V and J ends lost 0 bases and 0 bases respectively, with 11 bases between them. Per germline, CDR1 LGHNA and CDR2 YSLEER.

The chain is built from TRBV19 and TRBJ1-5; D is undetermined. The CDR3 is 15 residues long. V was shortened by 3 bases and J by 2 bases, with 11 bases between the two germline ends. The germline CDR1 and CDR2 sequences are LNHDA and SQIVND (reference sequence). The CDR3 coding sequence is TGTGCCAGTAGTATCATAGGGTTAGGCAATCAGCCCCAGCATTTT. This gives the protein CASSIIGLGNQPQHF.

V is TRBV19 and J is TRBJ1-2; TRBD1 agrees at 9 bases. Unmatched junction bases numbered 8, after V lost 4 bases and J lost 5 bases. There are 15 residues in the CDR3. Per the germline V gene, CDR1 is LNHDA and CDR2 is SQIVND (reference sequence). CDR3 residues: CASSTPGTGSYGYTF. The CDR3 DNA reads TGTGCCAGTAGTACACCCGGGACAGGGAGTTATGGCTACACCTTC.

The chain is built from TRBV7-2 and TRBJ1-2; a weak D match, TRBD1 (5 bases). V lost 1 base, J lost 0 bases, and 6 bases lay in between. The CDR3 has 14 amino acids. In germline, CDR1 is SGHTA, CDR2 FQGNSA. The CDR3 region has the DNA TGTGCCAGCAGCTTAGGGACAACTAACTATGGCTACACCTTC. It is translated as CASSLGTTNYGYTF.

In regard to this clone: Other DNA sequences within the sample encode an identical CDR3. The chain employs TRBV19 and TRBJ1-1, with D perhaps TRBD1 (5 bases). V was cut by 3 bases and J by 5 bases, with 13 bases left in between. From germline, CDR1 is LNHDA and CDR2 SQIVND (reference sequence). The CDR3 sequence is 14 residues long. The CDR3 sequence: CASSIGGRGTEAFF. As DNA, the CDR3 is TGTGCCAGTAGTATCGGCGGTCGGGGGACTGAAGCTTTCTTT.

This chain links TRBV13 with TRBJ2-1, with D possibly being TRBD1 or TRBD2 (6 bases each). The germline V gene encodes CDR1 PRHDT and CDR2 FYEKMQ (reference sequence). The V end lost 3 bases, the J end lost 0 bases, and 9 bases lay between the germline ends. This CDR3 is built from 15 residues. CDR3 residues: CASSFGGLSYNEQFF. The CDR3 DNA reads TGTGCCAGCAGCTTTGGGGGGCTCTCCTACAATGAGCAGTTCTTC.

The J gene is TRBJ2-1, the V gene TRBV29-1, with D perhaps matching TRBD1 or TRBD2 (5 bases each). Germline CDR1 SQVTM, CDR2 ANQGSEA. The CDR3 has 14 amino acids. V was pared by 8 bases and J by 4 bases, with 18 bases between. The CDR3 DNA reads TGCAGCATCTTCCGGGACCTAAATTACAATGAGCAGTTCTTC. This sequence encodes CSIFRDLNYNEQFF.

The chain couples TRBV9 to TRBJ2-7, with 7 bases lining up with TRBD1. This CDR3 contains 14 residues. The ends lost 4 bases at V and 7 bases at J; junction bases unmatched: 11. Germline assignment: CDR1 SGDLS and CDR2 YYNGEE. DNA of the CDR3: TGTGCCAGCAGCTCGATAGGGACAGCCCCAGAGCAGTACTTC. Its protein product is CASSSIGTAPEQYF.

The rearrangement joins TRBV7-6 to TRBJ2-7; 9 bases map to TRBD1. The CDR3 extends over 14 amino acids. CDR1 and CDR2 (germline): SGHVS, FNYEAQ. V was clipped by 3 bases and J by 3 bases; unmatched bases: 3. The CDR3: CASSFGTGHYEQYF. Here the CDR3 DNA reads TGTGCCAGCAGCTTCGGGACAGGGCACTACGAGCAGTACTTC.

This CDR3 is CASSKTGTDVNYGYTF. Here the CDR3 DNA reads TGCGCCAGCAGCAAAACCGGGACCGACGTTAACTATGGCTACACCTTC. The genes are TRBV4-1 and TRBJ1-2; maybe TRBD1 (5 bases). The V and J ends lost 5 bases and 1 base respectively, with 17 bases between them. CDR3 length equals 16 residues. Germline CDR1 and CDR2: MGHRA and YSYEKL.

The chain joins TRBV15 to TRBJ2-7; the D is unclear. The CDR3 loop spans 14 amino acids. V lost 0 bases to trimming and J lost 4 bases, with 10 bases between them. Germline values: CDR1 LNHNV, CDR2 YYDKDF (reference sequence). CDR3 region: CATSRDVGPYEQYF. Here the CDR3 DNA reads TGTGCCACCAGCAGAGATGTCGGACCGTACGAGCAGTACTTC. The entire variable domain, with the rest obtained from reference TRBV15 and TRBJ2-7, is as follows: DAMVIQNPRYQVTQFGKPVTLSCSQTLNHNVMYWYQQKSSQAPKLLFHYYDKDFNNEADTPDNFQSRRPNTSFCFLDIRSPGLGDTAMYLCATSRDVGPYEQYFGPGTRLTVT.

This chain links TRBV14 with TRBJ1-1, with D possibly matching TRBD1 (6 bases). In germline, CDR1 is SGHDN, CDR2 FVKESK. This CDR3 is 16 amino acids long. V was trimmed by 4 bases and J by 1 base, leaving 16 bases between them. The CDR3 DNA sequence: TGTGCCAGCAGCCTTAGACAGGAGCACCGGAACACTGAAGCTTTCTTT. Translated: CASSLRQEHRNTEAFF.

This clone was counted once. This chain joins TRBV29-1 and TRBJ2-7, with TRBD1 matching 7 bases. V shed 5 bases and J 5 bases; nucleotides not matched to a gene: 6. Germline V gene sequence: CDR1 SQVTM, CDR2 ANQGSEA. This CDR3 is built from 12 residues. The CDR3, as DNA: TGCAGCGTTCATGCGGACAGGAACGAGCAGTACTTC. Encoded protein: CSVHADRNEQYF.

J is TRBJ2-4 and V is TRBV28; TRBD2 matches at 10 bases. V lost 7 bases to trimming and J lost 4 bases; unmatched junction nucleotides: 7. CDR1 and CDR2 (germline): MDHEN, SYDVKM. The CDR3 has 15 residues. CDR3 loop: CASTTSGAVKNIQYF. In DNA form, the CDR3 reads TGTGCCAGCACAACTAGCGGGGCGGTAAAAAACATTCAGTACTTC.

This chain joins TRBV29-1 and TRBJ2-5; D uncertain. The germline V gene has CDR1 SQVTM and CDR2 ANQGSEA. With 2 bases removed from V and 5 bases from J, the gap between germline ends came to 9 bases. The CDR3 runs to 12 residues. The CDR3 DNA reads as TGCAGCGTTGAACACAGTGGTGAGACCCAGTACTTC. The encoded protein is CSVEHSGETQYF. The whole variable domain, remainder taken from reference TRBV29-1 and TRBJ2-5, is SAVISQKPSRDICQRGTSLTIQCQVDSQVTMMFWYRQQPGQSLTLIATANQGSEATYESGFVIDKFPISRPNLTFSTLTVSNMSPEDSSIYLCSVEHSGETQYFGPGTRLLVL.

This clone has only one observation. The rearrangement joins TRBV29-1 to TRBJ2-7, with D perhaps TRBD1 (5 bases). V lost 5 bases, J lost 2 bases, and 10 bases lay in between. There are 12 residues in the CDR3. Germline lookup yields CDR1 SQVTM and CDR2 ANQGSEA. The CDR3 nucleotides read TGCAGCGTTCCAGGGAAACCCTACGAGCAGTACTTC. Its protein product is CSVPGKPYEQYF.